What follows are 12 T cell receptor beta chains derived from one specimen sequenced in a study of T cell repertoires in ileal Crohn's disease. Only in-frame clones appear in the TCRdb table, and some are missing; sequencing was by immunoSEQ multiplex PCR. The sample holds about 14,000 clones, roughly 82% seen once. The sequenced material came from ileal tissue. These receptors were obtained from an adult with Crohn's disease.

This chain connects TRBV9 to TRBJ2-7, with TRBD2 matching 11 bases. V gave up 1 base and J gave up 6 bases; unmatched junction bases: 3. CDR1 is SGDLS and CDR2 is YYNGEE in the germline V gene. This CDR3 contains 14 residues. The chain's CDR3 is CASSVFTSGGEQYF. CDR3 DNA: TGTGCCAGCAGCGTATTTACTAGCGGGGGCGAGCAGTACTTC.

The chain uses TRBV27 and TRBJ2-3, with D hard to call. Per germline, CDR1 MNHEY and CDR2 SMNVEV (reference sequence). The length of the CDR3 is 15 residues. The V gene lost 6 bases and the J gene lost 2 bases, with 15 bases spanning the gap. The CDR3 DNA reads TGTGCCAGCAGGCGGTCCAGCGCTTACACAGATACGCAGTATTTT. Protein sequence: CASRRSSAYTDTQYF.

The J gene is TRBJ2-2, the V gene TRBV5-1; the match to TRBD2 covers 7 bases. This CDR3 region has 15 residues. Germline V gene lookup returns CDR1 SGHRS and CDR2 YFSETQ. J lost 4 bases, V lost 4 bases, and 7 bases had no gene match. The CDR3 bases are TGCGCCAGCAGCCCCGCTAGCGGACTCACCGGGGAGCTGTTTTTT. It is translated as CASSPASGLTGELFF. The entire variable domain, with the rest obtained from reference TRBV5-1 and TRBJ2-2, is as follows: KAGVTQTPRYLIKTRGQQVTLSCSPISGHRSVSWYQQTPGQGLQFLFEYFSETQRNKGNFPGRFSGRQFSNSRSEMNVSTLELGDSALYLCASSPASGLTGELFFGEGSRLTVL.

J is TRBJ2-5 and V is TRBV5-1, with 9 nucleotides matching TRBD1. Germline loops: CDR1 SGHRS, CDR2 YFSETQ. The CDR3 is made up of 18 amino acids. The J segment lost 4 bases and the V segment lost 0 bases, leaving 13 bases of the junction unmatched. In DNA, the CDR3 is TGCGCCAGCAGCTTGGTCGGCATAGGGACAGGGTCTCGAGAGACCCAGTACTTC. Translation gives CASSLVGIGTGSRETQYF.

The chain recombines TRBV19 with TRBJ1-1; D remains ambiguous. Trimming removed 9 bases at V and 3 bases at J, with 17 bases between. CDR3 size: 14 residues. Germline V CDR1 and CDR2: LNHDA, SQIVND (reference sequence). The CDR3 loop is CASGTWARDTEAFF. The CDR3 DNA reads TGTGCCAGCGGAACATGGGCGAGGGACACTGAAGCTTTCTTT. The whole variable domain, remainder taken from reference TRBV19 and TRBJ1-1, is DGGITQSPKYLFRKEGQNVTLSCEQNLNHDAMYWYRQDPGQGLRLIYYSQIVNDFQKGDIAEGYSVSREKKESFPLTVTSAQKNPTAFYLCASGTWARDTEAFFGQGTRLTVV.

J is TRBJ2-7 and V is TRBV7-2; 8 bases map to TRBD2. J was trimmed by 0 bases and V by 5 bases; bases with no gene match: 3. CDR3 length: 14 amino acids. Germline loops: CDR1 SGHTA, CDR2 FQGNSA. This CDR3 is CASSVTSGSYEQYF. In DNA, the CDR3 is TGTGCCAGCAGCGTTACTAGCGGCTCCTACGAGCAGTACTTC. Complete variable domain (other parts from reference TRBV7-2 and TRBJ2-7): GAGVSQSPSNKVTEKGKDVELRCDPISGHTALYWYRQSLGQGLEFLIYFQGNSAPDKSGLPSDRFSAERTGGSVSTLTIQRTQQEDSAVYLCASSVTSGSYEQYFGPGTRLTVT.

The genes are TRBV13 and TRBJ2-5, with 7 bases fitting TRBD1. With 5 bases clipped from V and 5 bases from J, the junction kept 14 bases outside the gene matches. This CDR3 contains 16 residues. From germline, CDR1 is PRHDT and CDR2 FYEKMQ (reference sequence). The CDR3 coding sequence is TGTGCCAGCAGCAGACCGAGACAGGGAAGCTTGGAGACCCAGTACTTC. Amino acids: CASSRPRQGSLETQYF.

The chain combines TRBV19 with TRBJ1-1; D unclear. CDR1 is LNHDA and CDR2 is SQIVND in the germline V gene (reference sequence). This CDR3 is 19 amino acids long. V shed 2 bases and J shed 3 bases, with 25 bases lying between them. The CDR3 loop is CASSIFPRAFQKRDTEAFF. CDR3 nucleotide sequence: TGTGCCAGTAGTATATTCCCACGGGCCTTTCAGAAGAGGGACACTGAAGCTTTCTTT.

The chain combines TRBV7-9 with TRBJ1-4; 7 nucleotides agree with TRBD1. This CDR3 has 16 residues. Germline CDR1 and CDR2: SEHNR and FQNEAQ (reference sequence). The V segment lost 3 bases and the J segment 0 bases; nucleotides outside the gene matches: 4. The CDR3 DNA reads TGTGCCAGCAGCTTCCGCGGACAGGCAACTAATGAAAAACTGTTTTTT. Protein: CASSFRGQATNEKLFF.

V and J are TRBV6-1 and TRBJ2-3, with TRBD1 matching over 11 bases. Germline-derived CDR1 and CDR2 are MNHNS and SASEGT. The CDR3 totals 14 residues. V was pared by 4 bases and J by 4 bases, with 1 base of the junction left unmatched. The chain's CDR3 is CASSGGQGADTQYF. The CDR3 nucleotides read TGTGCCAGCAGTGGGGGACAGGGGGCAGATACGCAGTATTTT.

V is TRBV6-6 and J is TRBJ1-2, with 9 bases fitting TRBD1. This CDR3 spans 14 amino acids. The ends lost 4 bases at V and 6 bases at J; junction bases unmatched: 6. Germline V gene data show CDR1 as MNHNY and CDR2 as SVGAGI (reference sequence). CDR3 sequence (DNA): TGTGCCAGCAGTTCCCGGACAGGGGCTAATGGCTACACCTTC. This gives the protein CASSSRTGANGYTF.

The rearrangement uses TRBV5-1 and TRBJ2-3; D ambiguous. With 3 bases removed from V and 10 bases from J, the gap between germline ends came to 9 bases. The CDR3 has 11 residues. Germline CDR1 SGHRS, CDR2 YFSETQ. CDR3 in DNA: TGCGCCAGCAGCTCTGGCAGGTCGCAGTATTTT. It codes for CASSSGRSQYF.